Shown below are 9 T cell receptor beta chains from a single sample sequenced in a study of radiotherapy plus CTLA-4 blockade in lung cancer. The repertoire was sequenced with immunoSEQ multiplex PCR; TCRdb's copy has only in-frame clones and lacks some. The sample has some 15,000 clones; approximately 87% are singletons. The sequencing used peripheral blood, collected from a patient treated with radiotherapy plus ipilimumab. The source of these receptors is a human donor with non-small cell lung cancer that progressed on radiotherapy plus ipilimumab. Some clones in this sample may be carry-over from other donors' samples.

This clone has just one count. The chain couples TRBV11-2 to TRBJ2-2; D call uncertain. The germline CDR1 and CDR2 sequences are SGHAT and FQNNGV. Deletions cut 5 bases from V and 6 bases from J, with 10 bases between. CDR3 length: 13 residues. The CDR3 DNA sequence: TGTGCCAGCAGCCCACATCTGGCCGGGGAGCTGTTTTTT. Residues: CASSPHLAGELFF. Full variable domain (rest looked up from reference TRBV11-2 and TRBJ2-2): EAGVAQSPRYKIIEKRQSVAFWCNPISGHATLYWYQQILGQGPKLLIQFQNNGVVDDSQLPKDRFSAERLKGVDSTLKIQPAKLEDSAVYLCASSPHLAGELFFGEGSRLTVL.

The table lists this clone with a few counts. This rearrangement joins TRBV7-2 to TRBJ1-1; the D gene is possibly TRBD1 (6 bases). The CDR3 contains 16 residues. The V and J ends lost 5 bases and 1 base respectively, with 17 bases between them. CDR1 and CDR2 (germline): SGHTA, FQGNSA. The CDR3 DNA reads TGTGCCAGCAGCCCGTCAAGGGGGATCCAGAACACTGAAGCTTTCTTT. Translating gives CASSPSRGIQNTEAFF.

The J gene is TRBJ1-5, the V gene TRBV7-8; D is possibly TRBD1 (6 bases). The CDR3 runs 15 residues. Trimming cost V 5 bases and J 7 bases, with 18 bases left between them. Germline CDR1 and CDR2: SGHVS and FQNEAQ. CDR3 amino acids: CASSPDTGTHQPQHF. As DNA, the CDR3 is TGTGCCAGCAGCCCAGACACCGGGACACACCAGCCCCAGCATTTT.

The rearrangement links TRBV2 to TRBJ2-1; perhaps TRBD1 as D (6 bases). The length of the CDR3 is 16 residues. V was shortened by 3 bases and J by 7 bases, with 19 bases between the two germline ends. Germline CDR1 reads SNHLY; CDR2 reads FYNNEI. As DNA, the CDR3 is TGTGCCAGCAGTGATAAACCACAGGGTAGTTTTAATGAGCAGTTCTTC. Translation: CASSDKPQGSFNEQFF.

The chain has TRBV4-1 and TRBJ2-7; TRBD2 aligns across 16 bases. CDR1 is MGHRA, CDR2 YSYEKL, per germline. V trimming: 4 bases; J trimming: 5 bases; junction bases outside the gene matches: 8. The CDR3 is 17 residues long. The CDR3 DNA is TGCGCCAGCAGCCGCCATCCGGGACTAGCGGGAGGGGACGAGCAGTACTTC. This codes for CASSRHPGLAGGDEQYF.

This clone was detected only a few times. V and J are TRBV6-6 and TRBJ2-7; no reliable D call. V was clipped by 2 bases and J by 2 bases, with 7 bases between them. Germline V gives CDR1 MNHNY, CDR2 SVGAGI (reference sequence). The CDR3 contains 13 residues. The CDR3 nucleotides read TGTGCCAGCAGTTACGAGTCTACCTACGAGCAGTACTTC. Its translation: CASSYESTYEQYF.

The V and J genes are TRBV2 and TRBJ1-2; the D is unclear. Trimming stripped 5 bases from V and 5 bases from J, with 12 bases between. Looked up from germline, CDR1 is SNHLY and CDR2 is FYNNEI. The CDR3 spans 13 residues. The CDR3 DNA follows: TGTGCCAGCAGTCCCTCTGGCCCATATGGCTACACCTTC. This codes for CASSPSGPYGYTF.

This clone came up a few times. CDR3 sequence: CASSGDYRDEQYF. CDR3 coding DNA: TGTGCCAGCAGCGGGGACTACAGGGACGAGCAGTACTTC. The J gene is TRBJ2-7, the V gene TRBV13; a weak D match, TRBD2 (7 bases). Germline CDR1 is PRHDT and CDR2 is FYEKMQ (reference sequence). CDR3 size: 13 residues. V lost 5 bases to trimming and J lost 5 bases, with 13 bases between them. Complete variable domain (other parts from reference TRBV13 and TRBJ2-7): AAGVIQSPRHLIKEKRETATLKCYPIPRHDTVYWYQQGPGQDPQFLISFYEKMQSDKGSIPDRFSAQQFSDYHSELNMSSLELGDSALYFCASSGDYRDEQYFGPGTRLTVT.

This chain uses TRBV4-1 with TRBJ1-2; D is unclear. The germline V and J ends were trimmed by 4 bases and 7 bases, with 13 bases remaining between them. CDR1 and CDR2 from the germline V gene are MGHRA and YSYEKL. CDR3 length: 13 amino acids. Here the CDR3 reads CASSPLTPGGYTF. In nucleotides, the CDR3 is TGCGCCAGCAGCCCCCTTACCCCAGGTGGCTACACCTTC.